The T cell receptor beta chain described here comes from a study of T cells after yellow fever vaccination. On this clonotype: No antigen is known for it.

Overall study results and limits: Repertoires sorted by FACS could include abundant clonotypes that are contaminants from the bulk population.

MiXCR, run by TCRdb on the 5' RACE reads, gives a single entry per CDR3 protein. The table has a few hundred thousand distinct CDR3 sequences, over 10% seen once. The CDR3 sequence is 16 residues long. This receptor was identified in a man aged 25 to 40 who received the YFV17D yellow fever vaccine. This specimen was CD4+ T cells sorted from PBMCs, taken 45 days after the yellow fever booster vaccination. The chain has TRBV21-1 and TRBJ2-3; TRBD2, the table's D call, lacks a check against the DNA. TRBV21-1 is tagged as a pseudogene. In DNA, the CDR3 is TGTGCCAGCAGCAACCAGGACTACGGAAGCACAGATACGCAGTATTTT. This gives the protein CASSNQDYGSTDTQYF.